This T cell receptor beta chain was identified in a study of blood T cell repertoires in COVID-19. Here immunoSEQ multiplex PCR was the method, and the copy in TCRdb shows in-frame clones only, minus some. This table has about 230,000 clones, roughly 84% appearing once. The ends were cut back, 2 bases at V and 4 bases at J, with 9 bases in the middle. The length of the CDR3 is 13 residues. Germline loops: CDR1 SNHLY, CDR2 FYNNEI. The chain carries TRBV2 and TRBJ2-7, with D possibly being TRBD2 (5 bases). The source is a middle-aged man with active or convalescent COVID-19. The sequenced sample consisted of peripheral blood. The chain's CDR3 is CASSEMRVYEQYF. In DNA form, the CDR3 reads TGTGCCAGCAGTGAAATGAGGGTATACGAGCAGTACTTC.